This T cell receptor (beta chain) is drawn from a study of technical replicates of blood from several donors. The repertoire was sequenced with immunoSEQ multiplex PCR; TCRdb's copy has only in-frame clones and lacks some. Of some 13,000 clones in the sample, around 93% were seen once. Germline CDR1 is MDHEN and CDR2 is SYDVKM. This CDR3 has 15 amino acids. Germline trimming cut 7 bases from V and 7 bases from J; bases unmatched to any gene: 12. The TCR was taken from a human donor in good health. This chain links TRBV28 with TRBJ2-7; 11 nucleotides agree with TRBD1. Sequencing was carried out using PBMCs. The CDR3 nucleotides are TGTGCCAGCAAGGGGTCGGGGACAGGGGGTCTGGAGCAGTACTTC. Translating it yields CASKGSGTGGLEQYF.